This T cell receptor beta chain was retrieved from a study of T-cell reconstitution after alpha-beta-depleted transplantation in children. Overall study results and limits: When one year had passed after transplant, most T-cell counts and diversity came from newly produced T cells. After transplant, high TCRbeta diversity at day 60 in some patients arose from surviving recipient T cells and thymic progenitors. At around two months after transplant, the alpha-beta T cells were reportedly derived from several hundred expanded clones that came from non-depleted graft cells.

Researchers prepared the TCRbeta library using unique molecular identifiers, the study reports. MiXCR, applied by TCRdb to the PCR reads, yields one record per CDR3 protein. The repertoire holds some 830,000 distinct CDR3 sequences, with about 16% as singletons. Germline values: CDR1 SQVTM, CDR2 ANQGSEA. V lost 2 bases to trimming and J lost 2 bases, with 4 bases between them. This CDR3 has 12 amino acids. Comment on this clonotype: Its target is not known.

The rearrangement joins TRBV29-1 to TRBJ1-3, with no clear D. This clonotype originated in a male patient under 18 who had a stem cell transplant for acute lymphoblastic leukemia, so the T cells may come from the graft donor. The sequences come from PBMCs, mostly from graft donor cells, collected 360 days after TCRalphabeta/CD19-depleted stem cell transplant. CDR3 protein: CSVEKTGNTIYF. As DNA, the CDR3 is TGCAGCGTTGAAAAGACTGGAAACACCATATATTTT.